A single sample is the source of the 9 T cell receptor beta chains below, sequenced in a study of blood T cell repertoires in COVID-19 (dated by TCRdb to 2020 to 2021). Libraries were made using the immunoSEQ multiplex PCR assay. This immuneACCESS table, as held by TCRdb, lists in-frame sequences with V and J called but not all clones. Of the missing ones, under half trace to an unresolved V gene in checked studies; the others have no known cause. In this sample the table shows about 98,000 clones, approximately 90% of which occur a single time. Together, the top ten hold under 6.5% of the sample. Source material: peripheral blood. All receptors come from a woman aged 50 to 60 with COVID-19, enrolled during active disease.

This clone was counted a single time. The chain couples TRBV24-1 to TRBJ2-1, with TRBD1 as a possible D gene (5 bases). The germline gives CDR1 KGHDR, CDR2 SFDVKD. V was pared by 4 bases and J by 3 bases, with 15 bases between. The CDR3 covers 16 residues. This CDR3 reads CATSDLPGSLYNEQFF. CDR3 coding DNA: TGTGCCACCAGTGACCTCCCAGGGTCCCTCTACAATGAGCAGTTCTTC.

For the CDR3, the DNA is TGTGCCAGCAGTTGGGTTAGCGGGGGCCATTCCTACGAGCAGTACTTC. It specifies CASSWVSGGHSYEQYF. The rearrangement links TRBV6-2 or TRBV6-3 to TRBJ2-7, with 9 bases lining up with TRBD2. V dropped 4 bases and J dropped 1; count of bases not matched to a gene: 8. Germline loops: CDR1 MNHEY, CDR2 SVGEGT. The CDR3 consists of 16 residues.

V and J are TRBV19 and TRBJ1-2, with D possibly being TRBD1 (5 bases). CDR1 is LNHDA, CDR2 SQIVND, per germline (reference sequence). The ends were cut back, 6 bases at V and 2 bases at J, with 13 bases in the middle. The CDR3 spans 14 residues. The CDR3 loop is CASRRGGDNYGYTF. Written as DNA, the CDR3 is TGTGCCAGTAGGAGGGGCGGGGACAACTATGGCTACACCTTC. The entire variable domain, with the rest obtained from reference TRBV19 and TRBJ1-2, is as follows: DGGITQSPKYLFRKEGQNVTLSCEQNLNHDAMYWYRQDPGQGLRLIYYSQIVNDFQKGDIAEGYSVSREKKESFPLTVTSAQKNPTAFYLCASRRGGDNYGYTFGSGTRLTVV.

This clone was counted a single time. The V call is TRBV28, the J call TRBJ2-5; TRBD2 matches 13 bases. CDR1 is MDHEN, CDR2 SYDVKM, per germline. Unmatched junction bases numbered 13, after V lost 3 bases and J lost 9 bases. This CDR3 has 17 residues. CDR3 sequence (DNA): TGTGCCAGCAGTTTGTGGACTAGCGGGGGTCGGGGAGTGGCCCAGTACTTC. Its protein is CASSLWTSGGRGVAQYF.

The CDR3 sequence is CASSLGPRVASGGDIQYF. The CDR3 DNA follows: TGTGCCAGCAGCTTGGGTCCCAGAGTGGCTAGCGGGGGGGACATTCAGTACTTC. The V call is TRBV7-6, the J call TRBJ2-4, with 12 bases that match TRBD2. Germline assignment: CDR1 SGHVS and CDR2 FNYEAQ. The CDR3 is made up of 18 amino acids. The V and J ends lost 3 bases and 8 bases, in that order; junction bases with no gene match: 14.

This chain uses TRBV19 with TRBJ1-1; tentative D call: TRBD1 (6 bases). Trimming stripped 7 bases from V and 4 bases from J, with 13 bases between. The CDR3 contains 13 residues. Germline-derived CDR1 and CDR2 are LNHDA and SQIVND (reference sequence). CDR3 in amino acids: CASIPGQLTEAFF. The CDR3 bases are TGTGCCAGTATCCCGGGACAACTCACTGAAGCTTTCTTT.

This chain links TRBV5-6 with TRBJ1-2; D uncertain. CDR3 length equals 13 residues. CDR1 and CDR2 (germline): SGHDT, YYEEEE. The ends were cut back, 2 bases at V and 3 bases at J, with 8 bases in the middle. CDR3 residues: CASSFGSDYGYTF. The CDR3 nucleotides are TGTGCCAGCAGCTTTGGCAGCGACTATGGCTACACCTTC.

This clone was counted once. The chain joins TRBV10-3 to TRBJ2-2, with 7 bases aligning to TRBD2. CDR1 ENHRY and CDR2 SYGVKD come from the germline V gene. V trimming: 10 bases; J trimming: 1 base; junction bases outside the gene matches: 6. CDR3 length: 14 amino acids. CDR3 loop: CATTLAVNTGELFF. CDR3 coding DNA: TGTGCCACTACCCTAGCGGTGAACACCGGGGAGCTGTTTTTT.

The chain is built from TRBV10-3 and TRBJ1-2; D remains unclear. This CDR3 spans 13 amino acids. The V end was cut by 3 bases, the J end by 4 bases, with 9 bases between. Germline V gene lookup returns CDR1 ENHRY and CDR2 SYGVKD. CDR3 DNA sequence: TGTGCCATCAGTGAAAACGGTGGCTATGGCTACACCTTC. Translation gives CAISENGGYGYTF.